The 11 T cell receptor beta chains below come from one sample, sequenced in a study of cytomegalovirus exposure and HLA in healthy donors. Use of 60 Vbeta and 13 Jbeta primers characterized the PCR. Clones were read by immunoSEQ multiplex PCR, and TCRdb kept only the in-frame ones, dropping some. The sample yields about 100,000 clones, approximately 70% seen once. The specimen sequenced was PBMCs. Receptors originate from a woman between 18 and 30 years old in good health and CMV-seropositive.

This chain connects TRBV7-9 to TRBJ2-7; TRBD2 matches at 12 bases. This CDR3 comprises 14 residues. Germline V gene lookup returns CDR1 SEHNR and CDR2 FQNEAQ (reference sequence). The V gene end was trimmed by 4 bases and the J gene end by 6 bases; junction bases not matched to a gene: 4. CDR3 DNA: TGTGCCAGCAGCTCCGAACTAGCGGGAGGCGAGCAGTACTTC. Amino acids: CASSSELAGGEQYF.

J is TRBJ1-2 and V is TRBV28, with D possibly being TRBD1 (6 bases). Germline CDR1 is MDHEN and CDR2 is SYDVKM. There are 15 residues in the CDR3. Between the trimmed V and J ends, which lost 5 bases and 3 bases, there was a span of 16 bases. CDR3 residues: CASSPPAGAHYGYTF. The CDR3 nucleotides are TGTGCCAGCAGTCCCCCCGCAGGGGCCCACTATGGCTACACCTTC.

There are a few counts of this clone. The V gene is TRBV11-3, the J gene TRBJ2-1; 14 bases map to TRBD2. V lost 5 bases, J lost 8 bases, and 8 bases stayed unmatched. In germline, CDR1 is SGHNT, CDR2 YENEEA. This CDR3 comprises 16 residues. The CDR3 loop reads CASSHRLAGGLDEQFF. The CDR3 DNA reads TGTGCCAGCAGCCATCGACTAGCGGGAGGGCTGGATGAGCAGTTCTTC.

V usage is TRBV5-4 and J usage is TRBJ2-5, with 9 positions matching TRBD1. CDR1 and CDR2 (germline): SGHNT, YYREEE (reference sequence). The junction had 5 bases not matched to a gene; V was cut back by 4 bases and J by 4 bases. The CDR3 is 14 amino acids. The CDR3 here is CASSPDRGRETQYF. DNA for the CDR3: TGTGCCAGCAGCCCGGACAGGGGAAGAGAGACCCAGTACTTC. Looking up the rest from reference TRBV5-4 and TRBJ2-5 gives the full variable domain: ETGVTQSPTHLIKTRGQQVTLRCSSQSGHNTVSWYQQALGQGPQFIFQYYREEENGRGNFPPRFSGLQFPNYSSELNVNALELDDSALYLCASSPDRGRETQYFGPGTRLLVL.

This chain links TRBV30 with TRBJ1-4; 7 nucleotides match TRBD1. The CDR3 is 12 residues long. Germline loops: CDR1 GTSNPN, CDR2 SVGIG (reference sequence). V lost 5 bases to trimming and J lost 8 bases; unmatched junction nucleotides: 5. The CDR3 loop is CAWDRAGEKLFF. CDR3 in DNA: TGTGCCTGGGACAGGGCGGGAGAAAAACTGTTTTTT.

The table lists this clone with a count of one. The rearrangement uses TRBV4-3 and TRBJ2-7; the D gene is possibly TRBD1 (6 bases). The germline V gene has CDR1 LGHNA and CDR2 YSLEER. The CDR3 contains 15 residues. Trimming removed 1 base at V and 2 bases at J, with 12 bases between. CDR3 nucleotides: TGCGCCAGCAGCCAAGGACAGGCTCCTACCTACGAGCAGTACTTC. This gives the protein CASSQGQAPTYEQYF.

The chain recombines TRBV13 with TRBJ2-6; TRBD2 matches at 7 bases. V trimming: 5 bases; J trimming: 2 bases; junction bases outside the gene matches: 3. There are 15 residues in the CDR3. CDR1 and CDR2 from the germline V gene are PRHDT and FYEKMQ (reference sequence). CDR3: CASSGLGAGANVLTF. The DNA of the CDR3 is TGTGCCAGCAGCGGACTAGGGGCTGGGGCCAACGTCCTGACTTTC.

The V gene is TRBV7-2, the J gene TRBJ1-4, with 9 bases identical to TRBD1. CDR3 length: 16 residues. CDR1 and CDR2 (germline): SGHTA, FQGNSA. J gave up 3 bases and V 2 bases, and 4 bases lay outside the gene matches. This CDR3 reads CASSLIRTGANEKLFF. As DNA, the CDR3 is TGTGCCAGCAGCTTAATTCGGACAGGGGCTAATGAAAAACTGTTTTTT.

The chain joins TRBV6-5 to TRBJ2-5, with 8 bases fitting TRBD1. The last part of the DNA fits TRBJ2-7 better; the J call may be wrong. CDR3 length equals 15 residues. Germline V gene sequence: CDR1 MNHEY, CDR2 SVGAGI. Written as DNA, the CDR3 is TGTGCCAGCAGTTACGCAGGGGGCGGTCCCTACGAGCAGTACTTC. Protein: CASSYAGGGPYEQYF.

The genes are TRBV6-5 and TRBJ1-2; tentative D call: TRBD1 (5 bases). Looked up from germline, CDR1 is MNHEY and CDR2 is SVGAGI. The CDR3 runs 16 residues. V was clipped by 4 bases and J by 4 bases, with 19 bases between them. CDR3 region: CASSSPTGDGGYGYTF. The DNA of the CDR3 is TGTGCCAGCAGTTCCCCGACGGGGGACGGAGGCTATGGCTACACCTTC.

The V call is TRBV6-5, the J call TRBJ2-7, with 10 positions matching TRBD2. Germline CDR1 is MNHEY and CDR2 is SVGAGI. Trimming removed 5 bases from V and 2 bases from J; junction bases left unmatched: 6. The CDR3 is 15 amino acids. The CDR3, as DNA: TGTGCCAGCAGTCCCGTAGCGGGAGGTGCCTACGAGCAGTACTTC. Protein sequence: CASSPVAGGAYEQYF.